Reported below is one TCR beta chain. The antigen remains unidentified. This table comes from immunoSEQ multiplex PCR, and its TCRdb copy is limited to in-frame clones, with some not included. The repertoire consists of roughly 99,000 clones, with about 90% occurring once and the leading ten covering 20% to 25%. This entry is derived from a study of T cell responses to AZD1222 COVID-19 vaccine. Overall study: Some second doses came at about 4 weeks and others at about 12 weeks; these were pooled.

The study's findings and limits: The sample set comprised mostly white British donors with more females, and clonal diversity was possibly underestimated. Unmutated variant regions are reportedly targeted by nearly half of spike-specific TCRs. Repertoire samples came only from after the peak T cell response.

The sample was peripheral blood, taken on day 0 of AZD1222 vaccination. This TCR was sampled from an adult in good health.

CDR3 nucleotide sequence: TGTGCCAGCAGCCAAGGAGAGGACAGGGAAGCTTTCTTT. Amino acids: CASSQGEDREAFF. J is TRBJ1-1 and V is TRBV4-2, with TRBD1 identical over 7 bases. The trim removed 1 base at V and 8 bases at J, leaving 4 bases unmatched. This CDR3 region has 13 residues. CDR1 LGHNA and CDR2 YNFKEQ come from the germline V gene.